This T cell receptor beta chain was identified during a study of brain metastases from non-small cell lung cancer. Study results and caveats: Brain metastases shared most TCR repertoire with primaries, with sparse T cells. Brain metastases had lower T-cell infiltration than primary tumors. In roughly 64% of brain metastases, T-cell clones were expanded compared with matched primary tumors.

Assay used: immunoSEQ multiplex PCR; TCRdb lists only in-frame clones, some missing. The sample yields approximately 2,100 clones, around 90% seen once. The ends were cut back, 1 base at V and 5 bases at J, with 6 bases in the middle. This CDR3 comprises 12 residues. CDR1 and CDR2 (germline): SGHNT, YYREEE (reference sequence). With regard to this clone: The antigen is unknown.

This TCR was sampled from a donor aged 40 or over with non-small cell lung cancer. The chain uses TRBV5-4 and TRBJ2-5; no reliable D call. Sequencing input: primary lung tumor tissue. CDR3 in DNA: TGTGCCAGCAGCTTGTTTGGCGAGACCCAGTACTTC. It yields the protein CASSLFGETQYF. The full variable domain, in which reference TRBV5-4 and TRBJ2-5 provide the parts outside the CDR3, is ETGVTQSPTHLIKTRGQQVTLRCSSQSGHNTVSWYQQALGQGPQFIFQYYREEENGRGNFPPRFSGLQFPNYSSELNVNALELDDSALYLCASSLFGETQYFGPGTRLLVL.